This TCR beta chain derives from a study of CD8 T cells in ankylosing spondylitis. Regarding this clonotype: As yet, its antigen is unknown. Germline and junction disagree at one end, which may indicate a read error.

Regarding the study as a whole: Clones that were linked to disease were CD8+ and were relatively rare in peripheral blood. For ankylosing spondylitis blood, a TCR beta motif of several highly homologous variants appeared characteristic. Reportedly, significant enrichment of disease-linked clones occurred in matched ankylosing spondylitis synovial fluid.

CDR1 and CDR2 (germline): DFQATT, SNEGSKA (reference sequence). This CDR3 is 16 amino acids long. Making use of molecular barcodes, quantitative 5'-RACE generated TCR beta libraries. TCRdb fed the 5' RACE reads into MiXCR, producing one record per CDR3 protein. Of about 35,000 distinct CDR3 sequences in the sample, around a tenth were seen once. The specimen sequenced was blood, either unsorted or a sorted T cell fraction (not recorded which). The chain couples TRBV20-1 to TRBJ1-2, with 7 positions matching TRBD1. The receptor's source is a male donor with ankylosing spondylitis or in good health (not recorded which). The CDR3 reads CCATTLETGMAYGYTF. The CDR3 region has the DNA TGCTGTGCTACGACACTGGAGACAGGGATGGCCTATGGCTACACCTTC.